Included here is one T cell receptor (beta chain) sequence, with context. Its specific antigen is unknown. The sample holds no much larger clone one base away, and base qualities are not on file. This sample was included in a study of massively parallel sequencing of T cell beta chains (dated by TCRdb to the late 2000s). Regarding the complete study: The study profiled human TCR beta CDR3 diversity in peripheral blood using 5'-RACE, Illumina short-read sequencing and a dedicated short-read assembly strategy.

The donor pool comprised roughly 380 males and around 160 females, all aged roughly 18 to 40 years. From 165 liters of pooled peripheral blood, peripheral leukocyte polyA+ RNA was isolated. The starting material was a commercial mRNA preparation from normal human peripheral blood leukocytes pooled from about 530 individuals. The germline ends are 4 bases apart after V is trimmed by 0 bases and J by 6 bases. Reading the germline V gene gives CDR1 SGHRS and CDR2 YFSETQ. There are 11 amino acids in the CDR3, from cysteine to phenylalanine inclusive. Here the CDR3 DNA is all that survives: 33 bases in frame from base 1. The investigation overall reported the following: TRBV usage was found to range from about 0.01% for TRBV17 to 24.6% for TRBV20-1, and TRBJ usage was found to range from less than 2% for TRBJ2-6 to around 16% for TRBJ2-1. CDR3 beta lengths ranging from 21 to 81 nucleotides were observed, with a peak at 45 nucleotides. Among roughly 37,000 distinct clonotypes, around 65% of clonotypes but only around 19% of assemblies were accounted for by single-copy clonotypes. Since the RNA was pooled from many donors, the results show population-average clonotype abundance and not the repertoire of any individual. Preferential PCR amplification of some TRBV and TRBJ sequences may have skewed the reported gene usage frequencies. Most clonotypes (about three fifths of the roughly 34,000) were supported by a single sequence read, which could in principle inflate apparent diversity. Only roughly 23,000 (around 70%) of the clonotypes could be assigned a unique TRBV gene. Subsampling showed clonotype counts rising linearly with read number, indicating sequencing depth was far from saturation.

Sequenced on an Illumina Genome Analyzer II. Two rounds of nested PCR with TRBC1/TRBC2-specific primers produced a RACE product of about 520 bp, and the RACE product was then gel-purified. To give RACE a 5' anchor, first-strand cDNA synthesis used a TRBC-specific primer together with a template-switching oligonucleotide. Since the RACE amplicon was too long to sequence directly with short reads, the amplicon was concatemerized by ligation and then sheared by sonication. PAGE was used to isolate a size fraction of 100 to 300 bp, and that fraction then underwent shotgun sequencing on the Illumina platform. In separate runs on an Illumina GAII, sequencing yielded 18.8 million 36-nt reads and 21.7 million 50-nt single-end reads. The source study handled its data this way. The pooled roughly 41,000,000 reads were assembled with iSSAKE using parameters -m 15, -o 2 and -r 0.7. Reads that aligned to the ends of Ensembl TRBV gene predictions and carried unmatched junctional bases were used to seed de novo CDR3 beta assemblies. Clonotype abundance was estimated as the number of matching assembled contigs, not raw read depth. Among the assembled clonotypes, about 2,000 (roughly 6%) contained in-frame stop codons and were discarded, which left some 35,000 productive clonotypes. Of the 288 unique TCR sequences obtained by Sanger sequencing of cloned RACE products, around 75% were also present in the Illumina assembly. TCRdb reprocessing: public reads trimmed at Q25 with fastp, clones called with MiXCR, in-frame beta chains kept. A single entry per CDR3 protein holds the most common genes and DNA from its merged rows. TCRdb assigned the V and J calls; the authors' analysis was not used. This sample has around 4,300 distinct CDR3 sequences in its table, and around two fifths of those were observed once. Roughly 3% of the sample is in the top ten clones.

Sequenced input: commercial RNA from peripheral blood pooled from many donors. This sequence was found in a pool of human donors in good health; the sample was commercial RNA pooled from many donors. This chain is built from TRBV5-1 and TRBJ2-7; no D segment can be confidently identified. CDR3 sequence: CASSLGGEQYF. The nucleotide sequence reads TGCGCCAGCAGCTTGGGTGGCGAGCAGTACTTC.